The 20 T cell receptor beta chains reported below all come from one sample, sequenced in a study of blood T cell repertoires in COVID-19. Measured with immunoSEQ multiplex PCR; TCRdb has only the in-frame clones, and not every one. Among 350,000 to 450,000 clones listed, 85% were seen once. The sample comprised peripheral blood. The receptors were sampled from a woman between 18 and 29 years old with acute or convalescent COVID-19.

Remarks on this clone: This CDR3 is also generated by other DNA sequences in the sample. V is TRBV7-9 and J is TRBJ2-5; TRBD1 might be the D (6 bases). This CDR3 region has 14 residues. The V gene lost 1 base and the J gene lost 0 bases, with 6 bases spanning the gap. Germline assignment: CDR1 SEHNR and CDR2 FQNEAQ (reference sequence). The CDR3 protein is CASSLGTDQETQYF. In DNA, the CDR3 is TGTGCCAGCAGCTTAGGGACAGACCAAGAGACCCAGTACTTC.

In DNA, the CDR3 is TGTGCCAGCAGTCCCCAAGAAGCCTATGGCTACACCTTC. Translating it yields CASSPQEAYGYTF. The chain recombines TRBV27 with TRBJ1-2; no reliable D call. This CDR3 has 13 residues. Germline V lookup: CDR1 MNHEY, CDR2 SMNVEV (reference sequence). Trimming removed 5 bases from V and 4 bases from J, with 11 bases in between.

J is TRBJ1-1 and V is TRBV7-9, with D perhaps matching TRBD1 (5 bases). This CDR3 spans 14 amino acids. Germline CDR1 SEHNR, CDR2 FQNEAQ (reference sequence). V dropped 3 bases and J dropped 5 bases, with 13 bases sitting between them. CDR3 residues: CASSFAAGGTEAFF. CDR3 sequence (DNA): TGTGCCAGCAGCTTCGCGGCGGGGGGAACTGAAGCTTTCTTT.

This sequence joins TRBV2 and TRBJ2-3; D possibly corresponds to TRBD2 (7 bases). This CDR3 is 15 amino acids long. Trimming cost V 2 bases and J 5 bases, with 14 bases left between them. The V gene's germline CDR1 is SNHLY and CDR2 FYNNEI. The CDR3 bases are TGTGCCAGCAGTGAAAGTGACGGGGGGCTAGATACGCAGTATTTT. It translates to CASSESDGGLDTQYF.

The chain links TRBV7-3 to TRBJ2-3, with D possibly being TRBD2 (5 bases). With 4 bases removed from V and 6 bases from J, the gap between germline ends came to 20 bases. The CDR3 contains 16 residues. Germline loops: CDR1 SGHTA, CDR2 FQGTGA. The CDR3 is CASSSFTDGVRDTQYF. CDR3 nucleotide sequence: TGTGCCAGCAGCTCCTTTACGGACGGGGTTCGGGATACGCAGTATTTT.

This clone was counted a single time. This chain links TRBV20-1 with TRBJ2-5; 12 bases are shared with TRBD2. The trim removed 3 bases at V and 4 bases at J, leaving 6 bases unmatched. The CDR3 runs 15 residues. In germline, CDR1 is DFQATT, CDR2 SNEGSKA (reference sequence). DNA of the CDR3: TGCAGTGCTAGTATACTAGCGGGGGGACGAGAGACCCAGTACTTC. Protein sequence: CSASILAGGRETQYF.

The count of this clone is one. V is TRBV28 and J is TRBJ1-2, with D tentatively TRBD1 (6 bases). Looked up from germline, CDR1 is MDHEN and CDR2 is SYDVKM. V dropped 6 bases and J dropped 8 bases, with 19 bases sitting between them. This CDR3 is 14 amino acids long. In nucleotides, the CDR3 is TGTGCCAGCAGCCCAACGCCTCAGGGGACCGGCTACACCTTC. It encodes CASSPTPQGTGYTF.

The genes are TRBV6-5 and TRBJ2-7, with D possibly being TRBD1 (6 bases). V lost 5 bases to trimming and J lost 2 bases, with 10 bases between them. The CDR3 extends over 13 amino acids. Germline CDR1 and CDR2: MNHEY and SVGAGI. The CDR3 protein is CASSKQGTYEQYF. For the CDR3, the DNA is TGTGCCAGCAGTAAACAGGGTACCTACGAGCAGTACTTC.

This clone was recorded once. CDR3 DNA sequence: TGTGCTAGTGGCCCCCCCAGGACAGGTGGTGATACGCAGTATTTT. Amino acid sequence: CASGPPRTGGDTQYF. The rearrangement joins TRBV12-5 to TRBJ2-3; TRBD1 agrees at 7 bases. This CDR3 has 15 residues. The germline V gene encodes CDR1 LGHNT and CDR2 FRNRAP. V shed 6 bases and J 6 bases; nucleotides not matched to a gene: 12.

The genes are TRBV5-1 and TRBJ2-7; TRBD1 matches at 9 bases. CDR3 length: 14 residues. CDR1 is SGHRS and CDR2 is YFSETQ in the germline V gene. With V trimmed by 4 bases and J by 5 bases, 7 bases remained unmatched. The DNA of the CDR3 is TGCGCCAGCAGCGCGGGACAGGGCTTCCACGAGCAGTACTTC. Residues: CASSAGQGFHEQYF. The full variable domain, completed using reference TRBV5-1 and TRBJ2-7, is KAGVTQTPRYLIKTRGQQVTLSCSPISGHRSVSWYQQTPGQGLQFLFEYFSETQRNKGNFPGRFSGRQFSNSRSEMNVSTLELGDSALYLCASSAGQGFHEQYFGPGTRLTVT.

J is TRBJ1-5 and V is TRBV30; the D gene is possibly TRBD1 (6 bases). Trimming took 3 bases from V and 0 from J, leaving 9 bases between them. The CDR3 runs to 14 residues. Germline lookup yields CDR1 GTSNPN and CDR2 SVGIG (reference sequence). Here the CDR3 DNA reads TGTGCCTGGAGGATGACAGGTAGCAATCAGCCCCAGCATTTT. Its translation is CAWRMTGSNQPQHF.

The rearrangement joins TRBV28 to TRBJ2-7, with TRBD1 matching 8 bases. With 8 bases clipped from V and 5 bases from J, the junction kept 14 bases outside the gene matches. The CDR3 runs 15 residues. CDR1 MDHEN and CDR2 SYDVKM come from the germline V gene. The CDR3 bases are TGTGCCAGCTCCCCCCTTGGACAGGGAAGAAACGAGCAGTACTTC. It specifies CASSPLGQGRNEQYF.

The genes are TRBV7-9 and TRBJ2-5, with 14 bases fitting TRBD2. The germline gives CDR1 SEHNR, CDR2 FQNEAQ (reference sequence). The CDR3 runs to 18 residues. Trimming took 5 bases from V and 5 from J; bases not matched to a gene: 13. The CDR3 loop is CASSRPGTSGRQGETQYF. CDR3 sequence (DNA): TGTGCCAGCAGCCGTCCCGGGACTAGCGGGAGACAGGGGGAGACCCAGTACTTC.

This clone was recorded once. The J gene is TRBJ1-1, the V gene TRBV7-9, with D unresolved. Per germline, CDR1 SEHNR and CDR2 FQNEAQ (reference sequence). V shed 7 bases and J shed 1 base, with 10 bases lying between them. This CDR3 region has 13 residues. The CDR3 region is CASTVTGNTEAFF. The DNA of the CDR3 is TGTGCCAGCACCGTAACCGGGAACACTGAAGCTTTCTTT.

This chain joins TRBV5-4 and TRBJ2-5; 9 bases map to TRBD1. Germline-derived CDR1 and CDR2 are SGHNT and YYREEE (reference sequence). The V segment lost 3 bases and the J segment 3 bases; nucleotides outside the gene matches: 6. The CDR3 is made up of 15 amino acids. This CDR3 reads CASSSGGTGKETQYF. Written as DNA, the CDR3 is TGTGCCAGCAGCTCCGGGGGGACAGGGAAAGAGACCCAGTACTTC.

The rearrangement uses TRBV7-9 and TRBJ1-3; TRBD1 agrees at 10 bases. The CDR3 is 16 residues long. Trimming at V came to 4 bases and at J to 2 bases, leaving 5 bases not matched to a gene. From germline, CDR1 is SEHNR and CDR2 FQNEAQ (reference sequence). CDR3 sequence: CASSYSGQGAGNTIYF. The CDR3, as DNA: TGTGCCAGCAGCTATTCCGGACAGGGGGCTGGAAACACCATATATTTT.

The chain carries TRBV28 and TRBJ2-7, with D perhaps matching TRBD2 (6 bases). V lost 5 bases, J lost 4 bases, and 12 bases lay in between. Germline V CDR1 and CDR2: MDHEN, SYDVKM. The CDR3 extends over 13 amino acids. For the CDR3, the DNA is TGTGCCAGCAGTCCCCCGGGACTGTACGAGCAGTACTTC. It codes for CASSPPGLYEQYF. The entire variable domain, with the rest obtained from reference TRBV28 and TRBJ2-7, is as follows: DVKVTQSSRYLVKRTGEKVFLECVQDMDHENMFWYRQDPGLGLRLIYFSYDVKMKEKGDIPEGYSVSREKKERFSLILESASTNQTSMYLCASSPPGLYEQYFGPGTRLTVT.

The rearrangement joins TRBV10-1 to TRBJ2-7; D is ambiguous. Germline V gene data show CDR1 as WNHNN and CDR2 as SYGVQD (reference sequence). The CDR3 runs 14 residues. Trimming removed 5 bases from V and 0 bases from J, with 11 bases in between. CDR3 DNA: TGCGCCAGCAGTCCTCGGGTTAGCTCCTACGAGCAGTACTTC. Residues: CASSPRVSSYEQYF.

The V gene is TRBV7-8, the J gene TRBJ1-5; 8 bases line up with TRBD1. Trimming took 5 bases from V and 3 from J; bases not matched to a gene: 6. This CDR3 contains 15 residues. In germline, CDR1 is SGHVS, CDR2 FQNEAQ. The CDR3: CASSPTGQANQPQHF. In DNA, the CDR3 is TGTGCCAGCAGCCCAACGGGACAGGCCAATCAGCCCCAGCATTTT.

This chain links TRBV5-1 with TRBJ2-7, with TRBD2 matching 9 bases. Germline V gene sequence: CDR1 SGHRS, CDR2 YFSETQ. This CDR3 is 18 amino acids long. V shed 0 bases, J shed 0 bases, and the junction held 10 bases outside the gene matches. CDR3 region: CASSLDGSGGLSSYEQYF. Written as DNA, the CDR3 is TGCGCCAGCAGCTTGGATGGTAGCGGGGGTCTCAGCTCCTACGAGCAGTACTTC. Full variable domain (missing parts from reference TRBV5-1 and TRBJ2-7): KAGVTQTPRYLIKTRGQQVTLSCSPISGHRSVSWYQQTPGQGLQFLFEYFSETQRNKGNFPGRFSGRQFSNSRSEMNVSTLELGDSALYLCASSLDGSGGLSSYEQYFGPGTRLTVT.